This T cell receptor beta chain was observed in a study of blood T cell repertoires in COVID-19. The assay was immunoSEQ multiplex PCR, and TCRdb's table has in-frame clones only and misses some. The sample holds fewer than 150,000 clones, more than 80% seen once. The TCR sequence derives from a woman aged 45-59 years with acute or convalescent COVID-19. The sequencing input was peripheral blood.

The CDR3 nucleotides read TGTGCCTGGAGTGTAAATTTGGGACAGGAAGCTTTCTTT. Translating gives CAWSVNLGQEAFF. The V call is TRBV30, the J call TRBJ1-1; 7 bases are a match to TRBD1. This CDR3 contains 13 residues. Trimming took 0 bases from V and 8 from J; bases not matched to a gene: 6. Per germline, CDR1 GTSNPN and CDR2 SVGIG (reference sequence).